The 24 T cell receptor beta chains reported below all come from one sample, sequenced in a study of blood T cells in healthy people across ages (dated by TCRdb to the mid-2010s). The protocol used for the library was 5' RACE. These reads were obtained on an Illumina HiSeq 2500. A second PCR of about 7 to 12 cycles was run with a J-beta primer mix and a sample-barcoded 5' primer. TCRdb's own reprocessing of the public reads used fastp at Q25 and MiXCR and kept productive beta chains. Here each entry gathers all rows of one CDR3 protein and keeps the most common genes and DNA. Recorded for this sample are just over 1 million distinct CDR3 sequences; under 45% of them occurred a single time. The ten most abundant clones make up 18% of the sample. The specimen was blood. Receptor source: a woman in her sixties or seventies in good health.

This sequence joins TRBV15 and TRBJ2-7; tentatively, D is TRBD1 or TRBD2 (5 bases each). The CDR3 has 15 amino acids. Trimming took off 4 bases at V and 3 bases at J, with 16 bases between the two ends. Germline V gene lookup returns CDR1 LNHNV and CDR2 YYDKDF (reference sequence). DNA for the CDR3: TGTGCCACCAGCAACCGGGACCGGGACCACTACGAGCAGTACTTC. This gives the protein CATSNRDRDHYEQYF.

This sequence joins TRBV12-3 or TRBV12-4 and TRBJ2-3; D gene unclear. V was clipped by 8 bases and J by 6 bases, with 12 bases between them. The CDR3 covers 12 residues. The chain's CDR3 is CASGLGRDTQYF. The CDR3 DNA reads as TGTGCCAGCGGTCTAGGTCGCGATACGCAGTATTTT.

This chain joins TRBV5-6 and TRBJ1-2; D unresolved. Germline CDR1 SGHDT, CDR2 YYEEEE. The V and J ends lost 4 bases and 8 bases respectively, with 15 bases between them. The CDR3 extends over 13 amino acids. The DNA for the CDR3 is TGTGCCAGCAGCGGCCGTCGGGTGGAGGGCTACACCTTC. It codes for CASSGRRVEGYTF.

This chain connects TRBV20-1 to TRBJ2-1; TRBD2 matches 9 bases. Trimming removed 5 bases from V and 5 bases from J; junction bases left unmatched: 13. CDR3 size: 16 residues. Germline CDR1 and CDR2: DFQATT and SNEGSKA (reference sequence). As DNA, the CDR3 is TGCAGTGCTGAGGCCGTAGCGGGAGATACAGACAATGAGCAGTTCTTC. This encodes CSAEAVAGDTDNEQFF.

The chain uses TRBV11-2 and TRBJ2-5, with D maybe TRBD1 (6 bases). Germline V gene sequence: CDR1 SGHAT, CDR2 FQNNGV. Trimming took off 6 bases at V and 11 bases at J, with 25 bases between the two ends. There are 15 residues in the CDR3. The CDR3 DNA is TGTGCCAGCAGGCAAACAGGGTCTCTCTACAATGAGCAGTACTTC. Translating gives CASRQTGSLYNEQYF.

This clonotype was observed many times. The V call is TRBV28, the J call TRBJ1-2, with TRBD1 identical over 8 bases. Germline CDR1 MDHEN, CDR2 SYDVKM. Trimming at V came to 2 bases and at J to 7 bases, leaving 3 bases not matched to a gene. The CDR3 has 13 amino acids. CDR3 bases: TGTGCCAGCAGTTTAGGACAGGGAGGTGGCTACACCTTC. This translates into CASSLGQGGGYTF.

The rearrangement joins TRBV3-1 to TRBJ2-2; the D is unclear. From germline, CDR1 is LGHDT and CDR2 YNNKEL (reference sequence). CDR3 length: 14 residues. Trimming shortened V by 0 bases and J by 1 base, and 3 bases separated the two germline ends. The CDR3 is CASSQERNTGELFF. The CDR3 coding sequence is TGTGCCAGCAGCCAAGAGCGGAACACCGGGGAGCTGTTTTTT. Filled out from reference TRBV3-1 and TRBJ2-2, the complete variable domain reads DTAVSQTPKYLVTQMGNDKSIKCEQNLGHDTMYWYKQDSKKFLKIMFSYNNKELIINETVPNRFSPKSPDKAHLNLHINSLELGDSAVYFCASSQERNTGELFFGEGSRLTVL.

There are a few counts of this clonotype. CDR3 region: CASSTRLAGAYNEQFF. CDR3 bases: TGTGCCAGCAGCACCCGACTAGCGGGAGCCTACAATGAGCAGTTCTTC. This chain connects TRBV9 to TRBJ2-1, with TRBD2 matching 12 bases. The CDR3 totals 16 residues. V gave up 4 bases and J gave up 2 bases; unmatched junction bases: 4. The germline gives CDR1 SGDLS, CDR2 YYNGEE.

The CDR3 loop reads CASSLKNGRQETQYF. The CDR3 nucleotides read TGTGCCAGCAGCCTCAAGAACGGTCGCCAGGAGACCCAGTACTTC. This sequence joins TRBV11-2 and TRBJ2-5; D is undetermined. Germline V gene data show CDR1 as SGHAT and CDR2 as FQNNGV. V was pared by 5 bases and J by 5 bases, with 18 bases between. This CDR3 has 15 amino acids.

V gene TRBV27 combines with J gene TRBJ1-6; tentatively, D is TRBD1 (5 bases). Germline CDR1 MNHEY, CDR2 SMNVEV (reference sequence). V was shortened by 3 bases and J by 6 bases, with 12 bases between the two germline ends. There are 15 residues in the CDR3. The CDR3 region has the DNA TGTGCCAGCAGTTTTGGGGACGGAAGTAATTCACCCCTCCACTTT. This sequence encodes CASSFGDGSNSPLHF.

The rearrangement links TRBV28 to TRBJ2-2; 8 positions agree with TRBD1. The CDR3 has 15 residues. Per the germline V gene, CDR1 is MDHEN and CDR2 is SYDVKM. The trim removed 5 bases at V and 4 bases at J, leaving 6 bases unmatched. The CDR3 loop reads CASSPTGVGTGELFF. In nucleotides, the CDR3 is TGTGCCAGCAGTCCGACAGGGGTTGGCACCGGGGAGCTGTTTTTT. The whole variable domain, remainder taken from reference TRBV28 and TRBJ2-2, is DVKVTQSSRYLVKRTGEKVFLECVQDMDHENMFWYRQDPGLGLRLIYFSYDVKMKEKGDIPEGYSVSREKKERFSLILESASTNQTSMYLCASSPTGVGTGELFFGEGSRLTVL.

The chain is built from TRBV7-9 and TRBJ2-1; D uncertain. The CDR3 is made up of 15 amino acids. CDR1 SEHNR and CDR2 FQNEAQ come from the germline V gene (reference sequence). V was shortened by 10 bases and J by 4 bases, with 20 bases between the two germline ends. CDR3 DNA sequence: TGTGCCACTCCAGACTTCCCCATGGGATACAATGAGCAGTTCTTC. Encoded protein: CATPDFPMGYNEQFF.

This clonotype was detected a few times. This chain joins TRBV6-2 or TRBV6-3 and TRBJ2-5; 12 positions agree with TRBD1. Germline V CDR1 and CDR2: MNHEY, SVGEGT. V shed 6 bases, J shed 5 bases, and the junction held 22 bases outside the gene matches. This CDR3 has 20 amino acids. Here the CDR3 DNA reads TGTGCCAGCAGACCTACCGGGACAGGGGGCCTCGGGGGTCCGAAGGAGACCCAGTACTTC. Encoded protein: CASRPTGTGGLGGPKETQYF.

This clonotype has only a few counts. This sequence joins TRBV5-6 and TRBJ1-6; 8 nucleotides align to TRBD1. The V segment lost 3 bases and the J segment 10 bases; nucleotides outside the gene matches: 6. The CDR3 is 14 residues long. Germline loops: CDR1 SGHDT, CDR2 YYEEEE. The CDR3 region is CASSYRDRRSPLHF. In nucleotides, the CDR3 is TGTGCCAGCAGCTACCGGGACAGGAGATCACCCCTCCACTTT.

The chain has TRBV2 and TRBJ2-7; D not certain. This CDR3 is built from 11 residues. Trimming removed 7 bases from V and 4 bases from J, with 8 bases in between. Germline CDR1 SNHLY, CDR2 FYNNEI. CDR3 sequence: CASTSKYEQYF. CDR3 sequence (DNA): TGTGCCAGCACCTCAAAATACGAGCAGTACTTC.

The J gene is TRBJ1-6, the V gene TRBV6-5; D gene unclear. In germline, CDR1 is MNHEY, CDR2 SVGAGI. Deletions cut 0 bases from V and 5 bases from J, with 8 bases between. The CDR3 covers 15 residues. The CDR3 nucleotides read TGTGCCAGCAGTTACTCGGCGGGGAATAATTCACCCCTCCACTTT. Translated: CASSYSAGNNSPLHF.

This rearrangement joins TRBV20-1 to TRBJ1-1; no clear D. The CDR3 is 12 amino acids. Germline values: CDR1 DFQATT, CDR2 SNEGSKA (reference sequence). Deletions cut 1 base from V and 4 bases from J, with 7 bases between. The CDR3 is CSARVGPTEAFF. The CDR3 DNA is TGCAGTGCTAGAGTGGGTCCCACTGAAGCTTTCTTT.

In the case of this clonotype: One end of the junction varies from germline; a read error may be responsible. The V call is TRBV9, the J call TRBJ1-2, with D unresolved. The CDR3 loop spans 14 amino acids. Germline CDR1 and CDR2: SGDLS and YYNGEE. CDR3 sequence: CASSVDEVNYDYTF. CDR3 in DNA: TGTGCCAGCAGCGTAGACGAAGTCAACTATGACTACACCTTC. Looking up the rest from reference TRBV9 and TRBJ1-2 gives the full variable domain: DSGVTQTPKHLITATGQRVTLRCSPRSGDLSVYWYQQSLDQGLQFLIQYYNGEERAKGNILERFSAQQFPDLHSELNLSSLELGDSALYFCASSVDEVNYDYTFGSGTRLTVV.

This clonotype has a handful of counts. J is TRBJ2-6 and V is TRBV28; TRBD2 is a possible D gene (6 bases). The germline V gene has CDR1 MDHEN and CDR2 SYDVKM. Trimming stripped 4 bases from V and 0 bases from J, with 22 bases between. The CDR3 runs to 20 residues. This CDR3 reads CASSWYRFAGPPSGANVLTF. The DNA of the CDR3 is TGTGCCAGCAGTTGGTATAGATTTGCGGGACCCCCCTCTGGGGCCAACGTCCTGACTTTC.

The chain couples TRBV5-5 to TRBJ1-4; no clear D. CDR1 is SGHKS and CDR2 is YYEKEE in the germline V gene (reference sequence). Trimming removed 4 bases from V and 5 bases from J, with 15 bases in between. This CDR3 contains 15 residues. CDR3 protein: CASSRALSQNEKLFF. DNA of the CDR3: TGTGCCAGCAGCCGCGCGCTTTCCCAGAATGAAAAACTGTTTTTT.

This clonotype was counted between two and nine times. The CDR3, as DNA: TGTGCCAGCAGTTTAGACGGGGTCAGCACAGATACGCAGTATTTT. As protein: CASSLDGVSTDTQYF. The chain links TRBV12-3 or TRBV12-4 to TRBJ2-3; the D gene is possibly TRBD2 (5 bases). The CDR3 extends over 15 amino acids. Trimming pared 1 base from V and 0 bases from J, leaving 8 bases between.

The V and J genes are TRBV5-1 and TRBJ1-1, with a weak D call TRBD1 (6 bases). The germline CDR1 and CDR2 sequences are SGHRS and YFSETQ. V was clipped by 3 bases and J by 8 bases, with 14 bases between them. This CDR3 is built from 13 residues. Here the CDR3 reads CASSSEGEAEAFF. The CDR3 coding sequence is TGCGCCAGCAGCTCCGAGGGGGAGGCAGAAGCTTTCTTT.

This chain connects TRBV5-1 to TRBJ2-4; 7 nucleotides match TRBD2. The closer fit of TRBJ2-5 to the DNA end suggests the J call may be wrong. Germline-derived CDR1 and CDR2 are SGHRS and YFSETQ. The CDR3 runs to 14 residues. DNA for the CDR3: TGCGCCAGCAGCTCCCCGGGACTAAAAGGGACCCAGTACTTC. It encodes CASSSPGLKGTQYF.

Note on this clonotype: This may be a read error: a much more frequent sequence differs by one nucleotide. J is TRBJ2-4 and V is TRBV6-5, with 11 bases aligning to TRBD1. The closer fit of TRBJ2-7 to the DNA end suggests the J call may be wrong. The CDR3 spans 15 residues. Looked up from germline, CDR1 is MNHEY and CDR2 is SVGAGI. CDR3 sequence reads: CASSYSTGQGDEQYF. The DNA for the CDR3 is TGTGCCAGCAGTTACTCCACGGGACAGGGGGACGAGCAGTACTTC.